These 19 T cell receptor beta chains were all obtained from the same sample, sequenced in a study of OX40 agonist ivuxolimab in advanced cancers. Receptors were amplified or captured by the immunoSEQ multiplex PCR assay. TCRdb stores this immuneACCESS table with in-frame sequences only. Part of the clones is absent; in the studies checked, under half of the shortfall reflects unresolved V genes, and no reason is known for the rest. The sample data list about 90,000 clones, and roughly 90% of these were observed just once. The ten largest clones represent about 0.35% of the sample. This specimen was CD4+ or CD8+ T cells sorted from blood, taken in a trial of the OX40 agonist ivuxolimab. The receptors originated from an adult with an advanced solid tumor such as melanoma, head and neck, liver or kidney cancer.

The V and J genes are TRBV5-1 and TRBJ1-4, with 7 bases identical to TRBD1. J lost 4 bases, V lost 4 bases, and 4 bases had no gene match. CDR1 and CDR2 from the germline V gene are SGHRS and YFSETQ. The CDR3 loop spans 14 amino acids. The CDR3 region has the DNA TGCGCCAGCAGCCGGACAGGCCTTAATGAAAAACTGTTTTTT. Translating it yields CASSRTGLNEKLFF.

Remarks on this clone: At one end the junction does not follow the germline gene, possibly because of a read error. The chain employs TRBV10-3 and TRBJ2-2, with TRBD2 as a possible D gene (5 bases). CDR3 length equals 13 residues. CDR1 ENHRY and CDR2 SYGVKD come from the germline V gene. CDR3 residues: CAIRPGNAGELFF. The CDR3 coding sequence is TGTGCCATCCGACCCGGGAACGCCGGGGAGCTGTTTTTT.

The rearrangement joins TRBV6-5 to TRBJ2-7; the D gene is possibly TRBD2 (5 bases). Trimming pared 8 bases from V and 1 base from J, leaving 12 bases between. The CDR3 is 13 amino acids. Germline-derived CDR1 and CDR2 are MNHEY and SVGAGI. Here the CDR3 DNA reads TGTGCCAGCGCGGCGGGCACTTCCTACGAGCAGTACTTC. Its protein is CASAAGTSYEQYF.

This clone is a singleton in its sample. The V and J genes are TRBV7-9 and TRBJ1-1; 8 positions agree with TRBD1. The CDR3 loop spans 14 amino acids. V gave up 5 bases and J gave up 5 bases; unmatched junction bases: 7. Germline assignment: CDR1 SEHNR and CDR2 FQNEAQ (reference sequence). The CDR3 region has the DNA TGTGCCAGCAGCCTTACAGGGGGTCGAACTGAAGCTTTCTTT. The encoded protein is CASSLTGGRTEAFF.

The chain uses TRBV9 and TRBJ2-4, with D perhaps matching TRBD1 (6 bases). Germline values: CDR1 SGDLS, CDR2 YYNGEE. V was pared by 4 bases and J by 3 bases, with 14 bases between. This CDR3 comprises 15 residues. The CDR3 sequence: CASSPNRVGKNIQYF. The CDR3 nucleotides are TGTGCCAGCAGCCCAAACAGGGTCGGCAAAAACATTCAGTACTTC. Filled out from reference TRBV9 and TRBJ2-4, the complete variable domain reads DSGVTQTPKHLITATGQRVTLRCSPRSGDLSVYWYQQSLDQGLQFLIQYYNGEERAKGNILERFSAQQFPDLHSELNLSSLELGDSALYFCASSPNRVGKNIQYFGAGTRLSVL.

The V gene is TRBV7-9, the J gene TRBJ2-1, with a possible D match to TRBD1 (6 bases). There are 15 residues in the CDR3. The V and J ends lost 7 bases and 0 bases respectively, with 13 bases between them. CDR1 SEHNR and CDR2 FQNEAQ come from the germline V gene (reference sequence). The CDR3 sequence: CASTLGASSYNEQFF. For the CDR3, the DNA is TGTGCCAGCACCTTGGGGGCCAGCTCCTACAATGAGCAGTTCTTC.

This clone occurred a few times. V gene TRBV7-3 combines with J gene TRBJ2-2, with 10 nucleotides matching TRBD2. Unmatched junction bases numbered 2, after V lost 2 bases and J lost 5 bases. Germline CDR1 SGHTA, CDR2 FQGTGA. The CDR3 runs 15 residues. The CDR3 protein is CASSLASGSTGELFF. For the CDR3, the DNA is TGTGCCAGCAGCTTAGCTAGCGGGAGTACCGGGGAGCTGTTTTTT.

J is TRBJ1-1 and V is TRBV7-9; D remains unclear. V lost 5 bases and J lost 2, with 12 bases in between. Germline V gives CDR1 SEHNR, CDR2 FQNEAQ (reference sequence). The CDR3 has 14 amino acids. The CDR3 coding sequence is TGTGCCAGCAGCCAACGGAGGGAAAACACTGAAGCTTTCTTT. Encoded protein: CASSQRRENTEAFF.

V and J are TRBV27 and TRBJ1-1, with 10 bases fitting TRBD1. The V gene's germline CDR1 is MNHEY and CDR2 SMNVEV (reference sequence). This CDR3 spans 14 amino acids. V dropped 4 bases and J dropped 4; count of bases not matched to a gene: 3. CDR3 bases: TGTGCCAGCAGTTCCTGGACAGGGGGCACTGAAGCTTTCTTT. It is translated as CASSSWTGGTEAFF.

This chain joins TRBV7-2 and TRBJ2-5; 9 nucleotides line up with TRBD2. V trimming: 1 base; J trimming: 5 bases; junction bases outside the gene matches: 5. CDR1 is SGHTA, CDR2 FQGNSA, per germline. The CDR3 is 15 amino acids. CDR3 residues: CASSLEAGGWETQYF. CDR3 nucleotides: TGTGCCAGCAGCTTAGAAGCGGGGGGATGGGAGACCCAGTACTTC.

In this sample, this clone turned up a few times. The chain combines TRBV29-1 with TRBJ1-2; D ambiguous. The CDR3 has 12 amino acids. The V gene's germline CDR1 is SQVTM and CDR2 ANQGSEA. The V end lost 2 bases, the J end lost 4 bases, and 8 bases lay between the germline ends. The CDR3 protein is CSVESGRYGYTF. The CDR3, as DNA: TGCAGCGTTGAATCGGGCCGCTATGGCTACACCTTC.

The chain has TRBV6-6 and TRBJ2-2; D is unresolved. The CDR3 spans 12 residues. Germline values: CDR1 MNHNY, CDR2 SVGAGI (reference sequence). V gave up 0 bases and J gave up 5 bases, with 1 base separating them. The CDR3 sequence: CASSYSTGELFF. For the CDR3, the DNA is TGTGCCAGCAGTTACTCAACCGGGGAGCTGTTTTTT.

This clone was recorded a few times. The gene calls are TRBV7-3 and TRBJ1-1; D unclear. CDR3 length equals 15 residues. CDR1 is SGHTA and CDR2 is FQGTGA in the germline V gene. Trimming left V 4 bases short and J 6 bases short, with 18 bases between. The CDR3 is CASSSSLAKLSEAFF. The CDR3 DNA sequence: TGTGCCAGCAGCTCCTCCTTGGCCAAGTTGTCTGAAGCTTTCTTT. Supplemented by reference TRBV7-3 and TRBJ1-1, the full variable domain reads GAGVSQTPSNKVTEKGKYVELRCDPISGHTALYWYRQSLGQGPEFLIYFQGTGAADDSGLPNDRFFAVRPEGSVSTLKIQRTERGDSAVYLCASSSSLAKLSEAFFGQGTRLTVV.

The chain employs TRBV4-2 and TRBJ1-5; D is uncertain. Deletions cut 1 base from V and 3 bases from J, with 13 bases between. The CDR3 is made up of 16 amino acids. Germline-derived CDR1 and CDR2 are LGHNA and YNFKEQ. The CDR3 DNA reads as TGTGCCAGCAGCCAAGGTCGGGAGCTGGCCAATCAGCCCCAGCATTTT. Residues: CASSQGRELANQPQHF.

The rearrangement joins TRBV7-2 to TRBJ2-1, with D possibly matching TRBD2 (5 bases). Trimming took off 3 bases at V and 3 bases at J, with 12 bases between the two ends. CDR3 size: 15 residues. Germline-derived CDR1 and CDR2 are SGHTA and FQGNSA. In nucleotides, the CDR3 is TGTGCCAGCAGCTTCGAGGGAGTTAACTACAATGAGCAGTTCTTC. It specifies CASSFEGVNYNEQFF.

About this clone: The junction and the germline gene differ at one end; a read error may be behind it. The chain couples TRBV4-1 to TRBJ1-5, with TRBD1 as a possible D gene (6 bases). The CDR3 contains 13 residues. CDR1 is MGHRA and CDR2 is YSYEKL in the germline V gene. CDR3 sequence: CASSQDRGGRVNF. In DNA form, the CDR3 reads TGCGCCAGCAGCCAAGATAGGGGGGGCCGTGTTAATTTT.

The rearrangement links TRBV6-7 to TRBJ1-2, with 7 bases aligning to TRBD1. TRBV6-7 is known as an ORF, though its function is uncertain. V trimming: 8 bases; J trimming: 2 bases; junction bases outside the gene matches: 8. This CDR3 has 14 residues. The CDR3 DNA is TGTGCCAGCTACCTCCCCAGGGGGAACTATGGCTACACCTTC. As protein: CASYLPRGNYGYTF.

The rearrangement joins TRBV6-5 to TRBJ2-7, with 8 nucleotides matching TRBD1. Unmatched junction bases numbered 8, after V lost 5 bases and J lost 2 bases. The CDR3 loop spans 15 amino acids. Looked up from germline, CDR1 is MNHEY and CDR2 is SVGAGI. In nucleotides, the CDR3 is TGTGCCAGCAGTCCGACTTCGGGACAGGCCTACGAGCAGTACTTC. It codes for CASSPTSGQAYEQYF.

This rearrangement joins TRBV7-3 to TRBJ2-1; unclear D gene. Trimming removed 4 bases from V and 5 bases from J, with 12 bases in between. The V gene's germline CDR1 is SGHTA and CDR2 FQGTGA. This CDR3 comprises 14 residues. The chain's CDR3 is CASSSSRQDNEQFF. CDR3 sequence (DNA): TGTGCCAGCAGCTCCTCGAGACAAGACAATGAGCAGTTCTTC.